A selection of T cell receptor beta chains follows, all from one sample in a study of metastatic and nonmetastatic thyroid tumors. TCRdb reprocessed the PCR reads using MiXCR. The table lists some 60,000 clones, 25% to 30% of them singletons. What was sequenced was blood. These receptors all stem from a female donor with papillary thyroid cancer or a benign thyroid nodule (not recorded which). Some clones in this sample may be carry-over from other donors' samples. Both conserved end residues are part of each CDR3.

TRBV5-1	TRBJ2-1	CASSSGLADYNEQFF
TRBV28	TRBJ1-1	CASRLMGETEAFF
TRBV27	TRBJ2-1	CASSKSSYNEQFF
TRBV6-5	TRBJ2-3	CASSYSPAGLTDTQYF
TRBV6-5	TRBJ2-7	CASSYGGSYEQYF
TRBV6-1	TRBJ1-1	CASSALAGGSTEAFF
TRBV5-1	TRBJ1-6	CASSARPGQFNSPLHF
TRBV6-2/TRBV6-3	TRBJ2-2	CASSYTPQGIASLRGAGELFF
TRBV10-3	TRBJ2-3	CAIKGPRGTQYF
TRBV6-1	TRBJ2-7	CASSGPDRGVNEQYF
TRBV11-2	TRBJ2-1	CASSGTRVTNEQFF
TRBV3-1	TRBJ1-3	CASSSLNTIYF
TRBV2	TRBJ2-3	CASSEALRGSDTQYF
TRBV28	TRBJ2-2	CASSFLGQGTDGELFF
TRBV7-2	TRBJ2-1	CASSSVGREQFF
TRBV19	TRBJ2-1	CASAGLAGYNEQFF
TRBV28	TRBJ2-7	CASNIRRAGSEQYF
TRBV7-2	TRBJ2-3	CASSLAGSTDTQYF
TRBV20-1	TRBJ2-7	CSARGLAGRSSYEQYF
TRBV27	TRBJ2-6	CASSYSASGSLWANVLTF
TRBV20-1	TRBJ2-7	CSARLAGGRYEQYF
TRBV5-8	TRBJ1-5	CASSLAGTLNQPQHF
TRBV19	TRBJ2-7	CASSTRWETSYEQYF
TRBV27	TRBJ1-2	CASSLSGQGAGGYTF
TRBV30	TRBJ1-2	CAWSRGAVYYGYTF
TRBV20-1	TRBJ1-5	CSASDYNRGRNQPQHF
TRBV28	TRBJ2-1	CASSPSGDTNEQFF
TRBV4-1	TRBJ2-7	CASSQGGDGPYEQYF
TRBV7-3	TRBJ2-2	CASSLEGNTGELFF
TRBV24-1	TRBJ2-1	CATSDIERDSNEQFF
TRBV28	TRBJ2-7	CASSPPFHSYEQYF
TRBV6-1	TRBJ2-7	CASSAGTSLYEQYF
TRBV4-3	TRBJ2-1	CASSHPAGGEQFF
TRBV27	TRBJ1-6	CASSLGLSYNSPLHF
TRBV30	TRBJ2-5	CAWSVGSGETQYF
TRBV20-1	TRBJ1-1	CSAPNPGRNTEAFF
TRBV4-1	TRBJ2-2	CASSTHLNTGELFF
TRBV28	TRBJ1-1	CASSLPLRQTQPQAFF
TRBV20-1	TRBJ1-3	CSARDFSGGAYSGNTIYF
TRBV5-1	TRBJ2-1	CASSPRDTTFNEQFF
TRBV5-6	TRBJ2-1	CASSLARIAGGPVEQFF
TRBV6-2/TRBV6-3	TRBJ1-6	CASSPSRTGFGSPLHF
TRBV30	TRBJ2-1	CAWTGYNEQFF
TRBV28	TRBJ2-7	CASSLADRGGEQYF
TRBV12-3/TRBV12-4	TRBJ2-5	CASSLGPLREETQYF
TRBV19	TRBJ1-3	CASTSGRSNENTIYF
TRBV6-2/TRBV6-3	TRBJ1-2	CASSSGTGGSYGYTF
TRBV2	TRBJ2-2	CASSDRVNTGELFF
TRBV7-8	TRBJ1-2	CASSIGTGEYYGYTF
TRBV24-1	TRBJ2-7	CATSSGYEQYF
TRBV6-2/TRBV6-3	TRBJ1-6	CASSYPELELYNSPLHF
TRBV2	TRBJ1-1	CASNAGPMNTEAFF
TRBV11-1	TRBJ2-1	CASSLVLNDEQFF
TRBV6-5	TRBJ2-2	CASSYGLSGELFF
TRBV6-1	TRBJ2-1	CASSPGTPYNEQFF
TRBV11-1	TRBJ2-7	CASSLAAPGTGVYEQYF
TRBV3-1	TRBJ2-3	CASSQEGRRDTDTQYF
TRBV4-2	TRBJ2-2	CASSQWGPAATYTGELFF
TRBV7-2	TRBJ2-4	CASSFSTTVQYF
TRBV6-1	TRBJ1-1	CASSPRQGAMNTEAFF